This TCR beta chain was captured by sequencing in a study (TCRdb year 2016). Libraries were prepared through RT-PCR. TCRdb names Illumina MiSeq as the instrument used. TCRdb ran its own pipeline on the public reads, namely fastp trimming at Q25 and MiXCR clone calling, and kept in-frame beta chains. Identical CDR3 protein sequences are pooled into one entry, listed with their most common genes and DNA. For this sample there are fewer than 800,000 distinct CDR3 sequences; approximately 14% appear just once. The ten largest clones capture 3.6% of the sample. With regard to this clonotype: The specificity of this receptor is unknown. Within one base of it there is no much larger clone, and no base qualities were kept.

In the germline V gene, CDR1 corresponds to KGHDR and CDR2 to SFDVKD. V was cut back by 3 bases and J by 7 bases, leaving a gap of 14 bases between them. From the cysteine up to the phenylalanine, the CDR3 has a length of 15 residues. Only the CDR3 DNA stays, 45 bases, in frame from base 1. The TCR comes from a female donor in good health, serving as a healthy control. Here the chain combines TRBV24-1 and TRBJ1-4; perhaps TRBD1 is the D gene, with 6 bases matching. Sample: memory CD4+ T cells from blood. The DNA sequence reads TGTGCCACCAGTGATCCTACAGGGCCCGGTGAAAAACTGTTTTTT. Translated, this is CATSDPTGPGEKLFF.